This is a list of T cell receptor beta chains from one sample in a study of blood T cell repertoires in COVID-19. TCRdb's table, derived via immunoSEQ multiplex PCR, lists solely in-frame clones and lacks some. The sample contains about 140,000 clones, 88% of which appear only once. Material: peripheral blood. The receptors derive from a human donor with COVID-19, enrolled during active disease. The donor label of this sample is uncertain. CDR3s include the opening cysteine and the closing phenylalanine or tryptophan. The D gene is left open where the match is weak. Clone size is not always given. Where it is, it says once, few, many or a class for expanded clones.

abundance: NA; d_gene: NA; v_gene: TRBV21-1; j_gene: TRBJ2-5; CDR3nt: TGTGCCAGCAGCCCCATCGGGGGGCCCGACGAAGAGACCCAGTACTTC; CDR3aa: CASSPIGGPDEETQYF
abundance: NA; d_gene: NA; v_gene: TRBV11-2; j_gene: TRBJ1-1; CDR3nt: TGTGCCAGCAGCTTAGTTGAGGGCACTGAAGCTTTCTTT; CDR3aa: CASSLVEGTEAFF
abundance: NA; d_gene: TRBD1; v_gene: TRBV10-3; j_gene: TRBJ1-1; CDR3nt: TGTGCCATCAGTGCCTCGGGACAGGAGACAGGAGGCACTGAAGCTTTCTTT; CDR3aa: CAISASGQETGGTEAFF
abundance: NA; d_gene: TRBD2; v_gene: TRBV19; j_gene: TRBJ2-5; CDR3nt: TGTGCCAGTAGTATAGGAGGAGCGGGGGAGATAGAGACCCAGTACTTC; CDR3aa: CASSIGGAGEIETQYF
abundance: NA; d_gene: NA; v_gene: TRBV15; j_gene: TRBJ1-2; CDR3nt: TGTGCCACCAGCGGCGGAATCTATGGCTACACCTTC; CDR3aa: CATSGGIYGYTF
abundance: NA; d_gene: TRBD2; v_gene: TRBV29-1; j_gene: TRBJ2-5; CDR3nt: TGCAGCGTCAGACTAGCGGGGATAGAGACCCAGTACTTC; CDR3aa: CSVRLAGIETQYF
abundance: few; d_gene: NA; v_gene: TRBV7-9; j_gene: TRBJ2-1; CDR3nt: TGTGCCAGCACCCGACAGGACTACAATGAGCAGTTCTTC; CDR3aa: CASTRQDYNEQFF
abundance: NA; d_gene: TRBD1; v_gene: TRBV2; j_gene: TRBJ2-7; CDR3nt: TGTGCCAGCACTGGACAGGGGACCTCCTACGAGCAGTACTTC; CDR3aa: CASTGQGTSYEQYF
abundance: NA; d_gene: NA; v_gene: TRBV25-1; j_gene: TRBJ1-2; CDR3nt: TGTGCCAGCAGTGAAGGAGGAATGGATTCGAGGGGCTACACCTTC; CDR3aa: CASSEGGMDSRGYTF
abundance: NA; d_gene: NA; v_gene: TRBV2; j_gene: TRBJ2-1; CDR3nt: TGTGCCAGCGGGGGGACAGTCTCCTACAATGAGCAGTTCTTC; CDR3aa: CASGGTVSYNEQFF
abundance: NA; d_gene: NA; v_gene: TRBV12-3/TRBV12-4; j_gene: TRBJ2-7; CDR3nt: TGTGCCAGCATCGGGGACTCCTACGAGCAGTACTTC; CDR3aa: CASIGDSYEQYF
abundance: NA; d_gene: TRBD1; v_gene: TRBV3-1/TRBV3-2; j_gene: TRBJ1-6; CDR3nt: TGTGCCAGCAGCCAAGAAGGCGCAGGGGGTAATTCACCCCTCCACTTT; CDR3aa: CASSQEGAGGNSPLHF
abundance: NA; d_gene: NA; v_gene: TRBV10-3; j_gene: TRBJ2-2; CDR3nt: TGTGCCATCACCGGGGGGCCCACCGGGGAGCTGTTTTTT; CDR3aa: CAITGGPTGELFF
abundance: NA; d_gene: TRBD1; v_gene: TRBV5-4; j_gene: TRBJ1-2; CDR3nt: TGTGCCAGCAGCCCACCCGGGACAGGGGAAGGCTACACCTTC; CDR3aa: CASSPPGTGEGYTF
abundance: NA; d_gene: NA; v_gene: TRBV14; j_gene: TRBJ2-2; CDR3nt: TGTGCCAGCAGCCAAATCATGAGCACCGGGGAGCTGTTTTTT; CDR3aa: CASSQIMSTGELFF
abundance: NA; d_gene: NA; v_gene: TRBV12-2; j_gene: TRBJ1-2; CDR3nt: TGTGCAAGTCGCTCCCCCCGATCGGCAGGGATCTATGGCTACACCTTC; CDR3aa: CASRSPRSAGIYGYTF
abundance: NA; d_gene: TRBD2; v_gene: TRBV27; j_gene: TRBJ2-7; CDR3nt: TGTGCCAGCAGTTTATGGGGCGGGAGTATAAACGAGCAGTACTTC; CDR3aa: CASSLWGGSINEQYF
abundance: NA; d_gene: NA; v_gene: TRBV10-3; j_gene: TRBJ2-5; CDR3nt: TGTGCCATCAGTGAAGGCGGGGCCAGGGAGACCCAGTACTTC; CDR3aa: CAISEGGARETQYF
abundance: NA; d_gene: TRBD1; v_gene: TRBV4-1; j_gene: TRBJ1-3; CDR3nt: TGCGCCAGCAGCCTAACTACCGGGACAGGGACTGGAAACACCATATATTTT; CDR3aa: CASSLTTGTGTGNTIYF
abundance: NA; d_gene: TRBD1; v_gene: TRBV11-3; j_gene: TRBJ1-2; CDR3nt: TGTGCCAGCAGCTCAGGGACAGGGGGCGATGGCGGCTACACCTTC; CDR3aa: CASSSGTGGDGGYTF
abundance: NA; d_gene: NA; v_gene: TRBV18; j_gene: TRBJ1-1; CDR3nt: TGTGCCAGCTCACCAGGCCCCGGGGGCACTGAAGCTTTCTTT; CDR3aa: CASSPGPGGTEAFF
abundance: NA; d_gene: TRBD1; v_gene: TRBV28; j_gene: TRBJ1-1; CDR3nt: TGTGCCAGCAGTTTACACCGACAGGGTAGCACTGAAGCTTTCTTT; CDR3aa: CASSLHRQGSTEAFF
abundance: NA; d_gene: NA; v_gene: TRBV15; j_gene: TRBJ1-1; CDR3nt: TGTGCCACCAGCAGAGGAGGACAGTCCATGAACACTGAAGCTTTCTTT; CDR3aa: CATSRGGQSMNTEAFF
abundance: NA; d_gene: NA; v_gene: TRBV20-1; j_gene: TRBJ2-4; CDR3nt: TGCAGTGCTAGTGAGGGAAACGGGGACATTCAGTACTTC; CDR3aa: CSASEGNGDIQYF
abundance: NA; d_gene: NA; v_gene: TRBV6-5; j_gene: TRBJ1-2; CDR3nt: TGTGCCAGCAGCCTGACAGTACCCCTCCCCTATGGCTACACCTTC; CDR3aa: CASSLTVPLPYGYTF
abundance: few; d_gene: NA; v_gene: TRBV3-1/TRBV3-2; j_gene: TRBJ1-2; CDR3nt: TGTGCCAGCAGCCCCTTCGGCGGATCCTATGGCTACACCTTC; CDR3aa: CASSPFGGSYGYTF
abundance: once; d_gene: TRBD1; v_gene: TRBV2; j_gene: TRBJ2-1; CDR3nt: TGTGCCAGCGTCTGGGACAGGGAGGCGAATGAGCAGTTCTTC; CDR3aa: CASVWDREANEQFF
abundance: NA; d_gene: NA; v_gene: TRBV12-3/TRBV12-4; j_gene: TRBJ2-7; CDR3nt: TGTGCCAGCAGTTTAGGGCAGGGTTACGAGCAGTACTTC; CDR3aa: CASSLGQGYEQYF
abundance: few; d_gene: TRBD1; v_gene: TRBV6-4; j_gene: TRBJ1-3; CDR3nt: TGTGCCAGCAGTGAGGTATACAGGGGCCTCCGAATCTCTGGAAACACCATATATTTT; CDR3aa: CASSEVYRGLRISGNTIYF
abundance: NA; d_gene: NA; v_gene: TRBV5-5; j_gene: TRBJ1-6; CDR3nt: TGTGCCAGCAGCTTGAGGGGTAATTCACCCCTCCACTTT; CDR3aa: CASSLRGNSPLHF
abundance: NA; d_gene: TRBD1; v_gene: TRBV5-1; j_gene: TRBJ1-2; CDR3nt: TGCGCCAGCAGGGGGCAGGGGGCCCATGGCTACACCTTC; CDR3aa: CASRGQGAHGYTF
abundance: NA; d_gene: NA; v_gene: TRBV12-3/TRBV12-4; j_gene: TRBJ1-4; CDR3nt: TGTGCCAGCAGAACAGGGTCGGAGGAAAAACTGTTTTTT; CDR3aa: CASRTGSEEKLFF
abundance: NA; d_gene: NA; v_gene: TRBV13; j_gene: TRBJ2-1; CDR3nt: TGTGCCAGCAGCTTAGGCCCTGATGAGCAGTTCTTC; CDR3aa: CASSLGPDEQFF
abundance: NA; d_gene: TRBD1; v_gene: TRBV2; j_gene: TRBJ1-2; CDR3nt: TGTGCCAGCAGTGAAGGACAGGGCGGCTATGGCTACACCTTC; CDR3aa: CASSEGQGGYGYTF
abundance: NA; d_gene: TRBD2; v_gene: TRBV19; j_gene: TRBJ2-7; CDR3nt: TGTGCCAGTAGTGAAACTAGCGGGAGTTACGAGCAGTACTTC; CDR3aa: CASSETSGSYEQYF
abundance: NA; d_gene: TRBD1; v_gene: TRBV10-3; j_gene: TRBJ1-2; CDR3nt: TGTGCCATCAGTGAGTCAGGGGGACAGGGAACCCTCTATGGCTACACCTTC; CDR3aa: CAISESGGQGTLYGYTF
abundance: many; d_gene: NA; v_gene: TRBV9; j_gene: TRBJ2-1; CDR3nt: TGTGCCAGCAGCGTAACAGACAATGAGCAGTTCTTC; CDR3aa: CASSVTDNEQFF
abundance: NA; d_gene: NA; v_gene: TRBV19; j_gene: TRBJ1-5; CDR3nt: TGTGCCAGCAATCCCGCAGGGGGCAATCAGCCCCAGCATTTT; CDR3aa: CASNPAGGNQPQHF
abundance: NA; d_gene: NA; v_gene: TRBV6-2/TRBV6-3; j_gene: TRBJ1-5; CDR3nt: TGTGCCAGCAGTCCCGGCAGGGAAGACAATCAGCCCCAGCATTTT; CDR3aa: CASSPGREDNQPQHF
abundance: NA; d_gene: NA; v_gene: TRBV2; j_gene: TRBJ2-5; CDR3nt: TGTGCCAGCCCGGGGAGAGGGGGTTTAGGTCAAGAGACCCAGTACTTC; CDR3aa: CASPGRGGLGQETQYF
abundance: NA; d_gene: NA; v_gene: TRBV12-1; j_gene: TRBJ1-2; CDR3nt: TGTGCCAGCAGCTGCCCCGGGGGAATACCCGGCGGCTACACCTTC; CDR3aa: CASSCPGGIPGGYTF
abundance: NA; d_gene: TRBD1; v_gene: TRBV27; j_gene: TRBJ1-1; CDR3nt: TGTGCCAGCAGTCTCCGGGACAGGGTTTTTGGGACTGAAGCTTTCTTT; CDR3aa: CASSLRDRVFGTEAFF
abundance: NA; d_gene: NA; v_gene: TRBV9; j_gene: TRBJ1-6; CDR3nt: TGTGCCAGCAGCGTAGGAGGAGCAAATTCACCCCTCCACTTT; CDR3aa: CASSVGGANSPLHF
abundance: NA; d_gene: TRBD1; v_gene: TRBV7-9; j_gene: TRBJ2-3; CDR3nt: TGTGCCAGCAGCCTCGGGACAGGGGATTTTACAGATACGCAGTATTTT; CDR3aa: CASSLGTGDFTDTQYF
abundance: NA; d_gene: NA; v_gene: TRBV2; j_gene: TRBJ2-7; CDR3nt: TGTGCCAGCAGTGAGCGTTCAGGGGCCCGCTCCTACGAGCAGTACTTC; CDR3aa: CASSERSGARSYEQYF
abundance: NA; d_gene: NA; v_gene: TRBV9; j_gene: TRBJ1-1; CDR3nt: TGTGCCAGCAGCGTAGGGGCCAGGAACACTGAAGCTTTCTTT; CDR3aa: CASSVGARNTEAFF
abundance: NA; d_gene: NA; v_gene: TRBV2; j_gene: TRBJ1-2; CDR3nt: TGTGCCACCGCAGAGGCTCGGGTAGATGGCTACACCTTC; CDR3aa: CATAEARVDGYTF
abundance: NA; d_gene: TRBD1; v_gene: TRBV6-5; j_gene: TRBJ2-5; CDR3nt: TGTGCCAGCAGTTACTCGGACAGGGAGGAGACCCAGTACTTC; CDR3aa: CASSYSDREETQYF
abundance: NA; d_gene: NA; v_gene: TRBV4-1; j_gene: TRBJ1-1; CDR3nt: TGCGCCAGCGGGGGGAGGGCGATCCAAAGGGTTACTGAAGCTTTCTTT; CDR3aa: CASGGRAIQRVTEAFF
abundance: NA; d_gene: NA; v_gene: TRBV3-1/TRBV3-2; j_gene: TRBJ1-1; CDR3nt: TGTGCCAGCAGCCAAGGGGCCAGCTACACTGAAGCTTTCTTT; CDR3aa: CASSQGASYTEAFF
abundance: NA; d_gene: NA; v_gene: TRBV3-1/TRBV3-2; j_gene: TRBJ1-6; CDR3nt: TGTGCCAGCAGCCGCGACAGATACAGCTCCTATAATTCACCCCTCCACTTT; CDR3aa: CASSRDRYSSYNSPLHF
abundance: NA; d_gene: TRBD1; v_gene: TRBV6-1; j_gene: TRBJ2-7; CDR3nt: TGTGCCAGCAGTGACCGGGACAGGGTGTCCTACGAGCAGTACTTC; CDR3aa: CASSDRDRVSYEQYF
abundance: NA; d_gene: NA; v_gene: TRBV7-2; j_gene: TRBJ2-6; CDR3nt: TGTGCCAGCAGCTTACAAGGAGGGATGGGGGCCAACGTCCTGACTTTC; CDR3aa: CASSLQGGMGANVLTF
abundance: NA; d_gene: NA; v_gene: TRBV30; j_gene: TRBJ1-2; CDR3nt: TGTGCCTGGAGCCAGGGAGAAGGGGCGGAGGGCTATGGCTACACCTTC; CDR3aa: CAWSQGEGAEGYGYTF
abundance: NA; d_gene: TRBD2; v_gene: TRBV4-2; j_gene: TRBJ2-1; CDR3nt: TGTGCCAGCAGCCAAGTAGTAACTAGCGGTCGTAAGCAGTTCTTC; CDR3aa: CASSQVVTSGRKQFF